Described below is a single TCR beta chain sequence and its context. Its cognate antigen is unknown. In the PCR, 60 Vbeta and 13 Jbeta primers were used. Profiling relied on immunoSEQ multiplex PCR, and the TCRdb table lists in-frame clones only, not all of them. The repertoire includes about 190,000 clones, more than 70% of them detected once, and approximately 1% sits in the top ten. V gave up 1 base and J gave up 2 bases, with 15 bases separating them. CDR1 and CDR2 (germline): LGHNA, YSLEER. The CDR3 covers 16 residues. This sample was included in a study of cytomegalovirus exposure and HLA in healthy donors. The wider study: In an early release, HLA-typed donors contributed roughly 85 million unique TCR sequences.

Whole-study findings and limits: The study carried out a later analysis of TCR beta sequences. It associated some 15,000 of them with specific HLA alleles at a false discovery rate of 0.05.

The TCR originated in a woman in her 40s in good health and CMV-seronegative. The J gene is TRBJ2-7, the V gene TRBV4-3, with a possible D match to TRBD2 (7 bases). What was sequenced was PBMCs. The CDR3 region has the DNA TGCGCCAGCAGCCAAGTCGGGGGGCGGGACACCTACGAGCAGTACTTC. Its protein is CASSQVGGRDTYEQYF.